This T cell receptor (beta chain) stems from a study of T cell responses to AZD1222 COVID-19 vaccine. Study results and caveats: CD4 TCRs covered the whole spike, strongest at regions 160-218 and 743-854. Vaccination with two AZD1222 doses was followed by a rise in Spike-specific TCR breadth and depth. Reportedly, close to half of spike-specific TCRs are directed against unmutated variant regions. Seropositive at baseline were only five or six AZD1222 recipients.

To note about this clone: Its matching antigen is unknown.

This CDR3 spans 14 amino acids. Per germline, CDR1 MDHEN and CDR2 SYDVKM. V lost 6 bases to trimming and J lost 7 bases; unmatched junction nucleotides: 6. Profiling relied on immunoSEQ multiplex PCR, and the TCRdb table lists in-frame clones only, not all of them. The repertoire includes some 130,000 clones, about 90% of them detected once, and approximately 18% sits in the top ten. The sample was peripheral blood, taken on day 0 of MenACWY control vaccination. The TCR sequence derives from an adult in good health. The V call is TRBV28, the J call TRBJ1-5; 10 bases match TRBD1. The CDR3 sequence is CASRTGGAEQPQHF. The DNA for the CDR3 is TGTGCCAGCAGGACAGGGGGCGCCGAGCAGCCCCAGCATTTT.